This T cell receptor beta chain stems from a study of blood T cell repertoires in COVID-19. Across the whole study: Donors in the United States, Italy and Spain gave samples during acute or convalescent COVID-19.

Per the study methods: Estimation of nucleated cell counts relied on the amplification of reference gene primers. Generated by immunoSEQ multiplex PCR, the TCRdb table keeps only in-frame clones and is missing some. Clone size and V and J calls were adopted from that table, with D and trimming inferred from the DNA. The table lists about 200,000 clones, approximately 87% of them singletons. CDR1 is MNHNS and CDR2 is SASEGT in the germline V gene. Trimming removed 4 bases at V and 1 base at J, with 16 bases between. The CDR3 has 16 residues. The receptor was isolated from a woman aged 45-65 years with acute or convalescent COVID-19. Sequenced: peripheral blood. V is TRBV6-1 and J is TRBJ1-2; D not resolved. CDR3 amino acids: CASSAAPTLRNYGYTF. The CDR3 DNA sequence: TGTGCCAGCAGTGCAGCGCCGACACTCCGTAACTATGGCTACACCTTC.